The 3 T cell receptor beta chains reported below all come from one sample, sequenced in a study of early T cells in non-severe SARS-CoV-2 infection. TCRdb reprocessed the 5' RACE reads via MiXCR and lists one record per CDR3 protein. The profile shows under 85,000 distinct CDR3 sequences, approximately 10% of them singletons. Sequencing used whole blood, obtained at baseline. These receptors came from an adult who was a healthcare worker with PCR-confirmed SARS-CoV-2 infection or an uninfected control (not recorded which).

The sample holds a few counts of this clonotype. The chain combines TRBV24-1 with TRBJ2-1; 10 bases align to TRBD2. This CDR3 spans 15 amino acids. J was trimmed by 3 bases and V by 4 bases; bases with no gene match: 2. CDR1 and CDR2 (germline): KGHDR, SFDVKD. The CDR3 loop is CATSESGRVYNEQFF. In nucleotides, the CDR3 is TGTGCCACCAGTGAAAGCGGGAGGGTCTACAATGAGCAGTTCTTC.

This clonotype was counted a few times. V usage is TRBV30 and J usage is TRBJ1-6; 7 bases map to TRBD1. The CDR3 runs 13 residues. Germline V gives CDR1 GTSNPN, CDR2 SVGIG (reference sequence). V trimming: 4 bases; J trimming: 7 bases; junction bases outside the gene matches: 4. CDR3 DNA: TGTGCCTGGAAAGGACAGGAAAATTCACCCCTCCACTTT. This sequence encodes CAWKGQENSPLHF. Filled out from reference TRBV30 and TRBJ1-6, the complete variable domain reads SQTIHQWPATLVQPVGSPLSLECTVEGTSNPNLYWYRQAAGRGLQLLFYSVGIGQISSEVPQNLSASRPQDRQFILSSKKLLLSDSGFYLCAWKGQENSPLHFGNGTRLTVT.

This clonotype was detected only a few times. J is TRBJ1-2 and V is TRBV12-3 or TRBV12-4; D not resolved. The CDR3 runs 12 residues. V was cut by 8 bases and J by 8 bases, with 15 bases left in between. CDR3 bases: TGTGCCAGCTCCCCAGCTCGAAAGGGCTACACCTTC. This gives the protein CASSPARKGYTF.